One and the same sample provided the 29 T cell receptor beta chains below, sequenced in a study of technical replicates of blood from a few donors. Sequenced by immunoSEQ multiplex PCR; TCRdb stores in-frame clones only, minus some. This table holds 75,000 to 100,000 clones, 90% to 95% found once. The sample consisted of T cells isolated from PBMCs. The receptors here all came from a human donor in good health.

This clone was found once. V is TRBV27 and J is TRBJ2-3; 7 bases agree with TRBD2. There are 17 residues in the CDR3. Germline lookup yields CDR1 MNHEY and CDR2 SMNVEV (reference sequence). V lost 7 bases, J lost 4 bases, and 17 bases stayed unmatched. CDR3 region: CASTPLGWEGGADTQYF. The CDR3 DNA sequence: TGTGCCAGCACCCCTTTAGGTTGGGAGGGAGGCGCAGATACGCAGTATTTT.

The rearrangement links TRBV4-1 to TRBJ2-5; maybe TRBD1 (5 bases). V was trimmed by 2 bases and J by 2 bases, leaving 12 bases between them. The CDR3 loop spans 15 amino acids. Germline CDR1 is MGHRA and CDR2 is YSYEKL. The CDR3 region has the DNA TGCGCCAGCAGCCAACAGACAGCTACACAAGAGACCCAGTACTTC. It yields the protein CASSQQTATQETQYF.

The V gene is TRBV30, the J gene TRBJ2-3, with 14 bases matching TRBD2. Germline values: CDR1 GTSNPN, CDR2 SVGIG (reference sequence). The CDR3 runs 18 residues. The V segment lost 3 bases and the J segment 1 base; nucleotides outside the gene matches: 9. The CDR3 reads CAWSDPGLAGVRTDTQYF. CDR3 bases: TGTGCCTGGAGCGACCCGGGACTAGCGGGGGTTCGCACAGATACGCAGTATTTT.

This chain uses TRBV5-6 with TRBJ1-2; 9 bases are a match to TRBD1. After removal of 3 bases from V and 8 bases from J, the junction contained 2 bases not matched to a gene. From germline, CDR1 is SGHDT and CDR2 YYEEEE. The CDR3 is 12 amino acids. The CDR3 region is CASSWTGEGYTF. The CDR3 DNA follows: TGTGCCAGCAGCTGGACAGGGGAAGGCTACACCTTC.

The chain recombines TRBV6-5 with TRBJ2-5, with D perhaps TRBD1 (6 bases). V lost 0 bases and J 1 base, leaving 9 bases between the germline ends. Germline loops: CDR1 MNHEY, CDR2 SVGAGI. The CDR3 length is 15 residues. This CDR3 reads CASSYSVGGQETQYF. CDR3 coding DNA: TGTGCCAGCAGTTACTCGGTAGGGGGCCAAGAGACCCAGTACTTC.

The rearrangement joins TRBV15 to TRBJ2-7; tentative D call: TRBD1 (6 bases). Germline CDR1 LNHNV, CDR2 YYDKDF (reference sequence). Trimming left V 4 bases short and J 2 bases short, with 15 bases between. The CDR3 length is 15 residues. The chain's CDR3 is CATSTWTASTYEQYF. The DNA of the CDR3 is TGTGCCACCAGCACCTGGACAGCTTCCACCTACGAGCAGTACTTC.

This clone was counted once. CDR3 nucleotide sequence: TGTGCCAGCAGCCTTATGACTAGCGGGAGACAGGAGCAGTACTTC. Amino acid sequence: CASSLMTSGRQEQYF. The rearrangement links TRBV28 to TRBJ2-7; the match to TRBD2 covers 12 bases. This CDR3 region has 15 residues. CDR1 and CDR2 (germline): MDHEN, SYDVKM. Losses at the gene ends were 6 bases for V and 7 bases for J; bases not matched to a gene: 10.

V and J are TRBV19 and TRBJ2-5; D gene uncertain. The germline V and J ends were trimmed by 1 base and 5 bases, with 11 bases remaining between them. This CDR3 is built from 14 residues. Germline CDR1 is LNHDA and CDR2 is SQIVND (reference sequence). The CDR3 sequence is CASSIAGRRETQYF. As DNA, the CDR3 is TGTGCCAGTAGTATAGCAGGCAGACGGGAGACCCAGTACTTC.

This chain links TRBV7-3 with TRBJ2-1, with 8 positions matching TRBD1. V shed 4 bases and J 7 bases; nucleotides not matched to a gene: 9. This CDR3 is built from 15 residues. Per the germline V gene, CDR1 is SGHTA and CDR2 is FQGTGA. In DNA, the CDR3 is TGTGCCAGCAGCTATCGGGACAGGCTTGTTAATGAGCAGTTCTTC. This gives the protein CASSYRDRLVNEQFF.

The gene calls are TRBV7-8 and TRBJ1-2; 10 bases match TRBD1. The CDR3 is 18 residues long. V was clipped by 0 bases and J by 0 bases; unmatched bases: 7. Germline V gene data show CDR1 as SGHVS and CDR2 as FQNEAQ. CDR3 DNA: TGTGCCAGCAGCTTAGCTGGGGACAGGGGTGAGACTAACTATGGCTACACCTTC. Amino acid sequence: CASSLAGDRGETNYGYTF.

This clone came up once. The genes are TRBV5-6 and TRBJ2-5, with 7 bases that match TRBD1. The CDR3 spans 15 residues. V shed 4 bases and J 2 bases; nucleotides not matched to a gene: 8. Germline V CDR1 and CDR2: SGHDT, YYEEEE. CDR3 region: CASSRGQYFQETQYF. In nucleotides, the CDR3 is TGTGCCAGCAGCCGGGGACAGTACTTTCAAGAGACCCAGTACTTC.

The chain joins TRBV13 to TRBJ2-3, with D perhaps TRBD1 (5 bases). The V and J ends lost 5 bases and 2 bases respectively, with 8 bases between them. The CDR3 sequence is 13 residues long. CDR1 is PRHDT, CDR2 FYEKMQ, per germline (reference sequence). CDR3 DNA sequence: TGTGCCAGCAGCGCGACAGTCACAGATACGCAGTATTTT. Translating gives CASSATVTDTQYF.

This clone has more than one count but fewer than ten. The chain couples TRBV18 to TRBJ1-1; 8 bases map to TRBD1. CDR3 length: 15 residues. V lost 6 bases to trimming and J lost 5 bases; unmatched junction nucleotides: 11. Germline V gene data show CDR1 as KGHSH and CDR2 as LQKENI. The CDR3 protein is CASSPRQGSQTEAFF. The CDR3 DNA sequence: TGTGCCAGCTCCCCAAGACAGGGGAGCCAAACTGAAGCTTTCTTT.

DNA for the CDR3: TGTGCCAGCAGTTTGTTTCCGTCGGAGACCCAGTACTTC. This gives the protein CASSLFPSETQYF. V gene TRBV27 combines with J gene TRBJ2-5; D not resolved. The CDR3 contains 13 residues. Trimming removed 3 bases from V and 5 bases from J, with 10 bases in between. From germline, CDR1 is MNHEY and CDR2 SMNVEV (reference sequence).

This rearrangement joins TRBV30 to TRBJ2-7; the match to TRBD2 covers 8 bases. V shed 2 bases and J 0 bases; nucleotides not matched to a gene: 3. CDR1 GTSNPN and CDR2 SVGIG come from the germline V gene (reference sequence). The CDR3 contains 14 residues. CDR3 sequence: CAWSSGGSSYEQYF. The CDR3 coding sequence is TGTGCCTGGAGTTCGGGGGGGAGCTCCTACGAGCAGTACTTC.

This rearrangement joins TRBV5-5 to TRBJ1-5; D is undetermined. V was clipped by 0 bases and J by 6 bases, with 16 bases between them. Looked up from germline, CDR1 is SGHKS and CDR2 is YYEKEE (reference sequence). This CDR3 comprises 16 residues. CDR3 protein: CASSLVGNILAQPQHF. As DNA, the CDR3 is TGTGCCAGCAGCTTGGTGGGTAATATCTTAGCTCAGCCCCAGCATTTT.

The CDR3 sequence is CASSDPGLAGQWDTQYF. DNA for the CDR3: TGTGCCAGTAGTGATCCGGGACTAGCGGGCCAATGGGATACGCAGTATTTT. The chain carries TRBV19 and TRBJ2-3; 12 bases map to TRBD2. Per germline, CDR1 LNHDA and CDR2 SQIVND (reference sequence). V lost 5 bases, J lost 6 bases, and 12 bases stayed unmatched. The CDR3 totals 17 residues.

This clone was counted a single time. This sequence joins TRBV5-4 and TRBJ2-1; 9 nucleotides match TRBD2. CDR3 length: 15 residues. V lost 1 base, J lost 8 bases, and 7 bases stayed unmatched. Germline V CDR1 and CDR2: SGHNT, YYREEE (reference sequence). CDR3 sequence (DNA): TGTGCCAGCAGCTTGCGTAAGCGCGGGGGGGATGAGCAGTTCTTC. Translating gives CASSLRKRGGDEQFF.

V gene TRBV6-6 combines with J gene TRBJ1-1, with D possibly TRBD1 on 6 matching bases. Germline CDR1 reads MNHNY; CDR2 reads SVGAGI (reference sequence). The V end was cut by 5 bases, the J end by 3 bases, with 13 bases between. There are 14 residues in the CDR3. CDR3 residues: CASSDRTADTEAFF. In DNA form, the CDR3 reads TGTGCCAGCAGTGACCGGACAGCCGACACTGAAGCTTTCTTT.

This chain uses TRBV6-5 with TRBJ1-5; 8 nucleotides line up with TRBD1. Germline V gene lookup returns CDR1 MNHEY and CDR2 SVGAGI. Germline trimming cut 2 bases from V and 4 bases from J; bases unmatched to any gene: 7. The length of the CDR3 is 16 residues. The CDR3 reads CASSYDRTGLNQPQHF. The CDR3 bases are TGTGCCAGCAGTTACGATCGGACAGGGCTTAATCAGCCCCAGCATTTT.

This rearrangement joins TRBV14 to TRBJ1-1; D ambiguous. The length of the CDR3 is 16 residues. Between the trimmed V and J ends, which lost 0 bases and 1 base, there was a span of 12 bases. In germline, CDR1 is SGHDN, CDR2 FVKESK. The CDR3 loop reads CASSQDRGSWNTEAFF. Written as DNA, the CDR3 is TGTGCCAGCAGCCAAGATCGCGGCAGCTGGAACACTGAAGCTTTCTTT. Combining the CDR3 with reference TRBV14 and TRBJ1-1 gives the whole variable domain EAGVTQFPSHSVIEKGQTVTLRCDPISGHDNLYWYRRVMGKEIKFLLHFVKESKQDESGMPNNRFLAERTGGTYSTLKVQPAELEDSGVYFCASSQDRGSWNTEAFFGQGTRLTVV.

This clone has a single count. The V and J genes are TRBV5-4 and TRBJ2-7, with TRBD2 matching 7 bases. Trimming removed 4 bases from V and 4 bases from J; junction bases left unmatched: 8. Germline V lookup: CDR1 SGHNT, CDR2 YYREEE (reference sequence). This CDR3 comprises 14 residues. CDR3 sequence: CASSLERGAYEQYF. The DNA for the CDR3 is TGTGCCAGCAGCCTTGAGCGGGGAGCGTACGAGCAGTACTTC.

This chain uses TRBV27 with TRBJ1-5, with a tentative D call TRBD1 (5 bases). The V gene lost 5 bases and the J gene lost 2 bases, with 19 bases spanning the gap. CDR1 MNHEY and CDR2 SMNVEV come from the germline V gene (reference sequence). The CDR3 has 17 amino acids. The CDR3 here is CASSPRIGGVGNQPQHF. The CDR3 DNA reads as TGTGCCAGCAGTCCCCGCATTGGGGGGGTCGGCAATCAGCCCCAGCATTTT.

V and J are TRBV2 and TRBJ2-2, with TRBD2 matching over 10 bases. From germline, CDR1 is SNHLY and CDR2 FYNNEI. The CDR3 runs to 15 residues. The V segment lost 4 bases and the J segment 6 bases; nucleotides outside the gene matches: 5. The CDR3 nucleotides read TGTGCCAGCAGTGGAGCGGGAGGGCCCCCCGGGGAGCTGTTTTTT. The encoded protein is CASSGAGGPPGELFF.

This chain joins TRBV19 and TRBJ2-3, with 8 bases that match TRBD2. Germline CDR1 and CDR2: LNHDA and SQIVND (reference sequence). The junction had 11 bases not matched to a gene; V was cut back by 6 bases and J by 6 bases. The CDR3 sequence is 15 residues long. CDR3 amino acids: CASRTKAGVMDTQYF. The DNA for the CDR3 is TGTGCCAGTAGAACCAAAGCGGGAGTGATGGATACGCAGTATTTT.

The genes are TRBV5-4 and TRBJ1-2, with D unresolved. Deletions cut 4 bases from V and 8 bases from J, with 18 bases between. Looked up from germline, CDR1 is SGHNT and CDR2 is YYREEE (reference sequence). CDR3 length equals 14 residues. The CDR3 sequence: CASSQYQTGEGYTF. The CDR3 DNA follows: TGTGCCAGCAGCCAGTACCAAACCGGGGAAGGCTACACCTTC.

The chain has TRBV10-1 and TRBJ2-1, with 14 positions matching TRBD2. This CDR3 is built from 17 residues. V shed 7 bases and J 4 bases; nucleotides not matched to a gene: 9. The germline V gene encodes CDR1 WNHNN and CDR2 SYGVQD (reference sequence). The CDR3 is CASTSGLAGEGYNEQFF. CDR3 coding DNA: TGCGCCAGCACCTCGGGACTAGCGGGAGAGGGTTACAATGAGCAGTTCTTC.

The V call is TRBV27, the J call TRBJ2-1; 9 positions match TRBD1. The CDR3 is made up of 13 amino acids. The germline gives CDR1 MNHEY, CDR2 SMNVEV (reference sequence). This CDR3 is CACGTGPYNEQFF. CDR3 in DNA: TGTGCTTGTGGGACAGGGCCCTACAATGAGCAGTTCTTC.

The rearrangement uses TRBV19 and TRBJ1-6, with D tentatively TRBD1 (5 bases). V lost 1 base and J 9 bases, leaving 13 bases between the germline ends. CDR1 LNHDA and CDR2 SQIVND come from the germline V gene (reference sequence). CDR3 length equals 15 residues. The CDR3: CASSIGSRAISPLHF. CDR3 bases: TGTGCCAGTAGTATAGGGTCCAGGGCTATTTCACCCCTCCACTTT.